This T cell receptor (beta chain) is drawn from a study of beta chain features in type 1 diabetes. The investigators reverse transcribed all of the isolated RNA, so they sequenced expressed TCRB transcripts. Data came from immunoSEQ multiplex PCR; TCRdb stores just in-frame clones and leaves some out. The sample includes 450,000 or so clones, about an eighth of them seen just once. The CDR3 runs 14 residues. Trimming stripped 0 bases from V and 4 bases from J, with 12 bases between. Germline V CDR1 and CDR2: SQVTM, ANQGSEA. This receptor was obtained from a woman aged 18-35 years in good health. The sequenced sample was naive CD4+ T cells from blood. The rearrangement joins TRBV29-1 to TRBJ2-5; a weak D match, TRBD1 (5 bases). The CDR3 protein is CSVEDRGSLETQYF. The CDR3 DNA is TGCAGCGTTGAAGATAGGGGTTCGTTAGAGACCCAGTACTTC.